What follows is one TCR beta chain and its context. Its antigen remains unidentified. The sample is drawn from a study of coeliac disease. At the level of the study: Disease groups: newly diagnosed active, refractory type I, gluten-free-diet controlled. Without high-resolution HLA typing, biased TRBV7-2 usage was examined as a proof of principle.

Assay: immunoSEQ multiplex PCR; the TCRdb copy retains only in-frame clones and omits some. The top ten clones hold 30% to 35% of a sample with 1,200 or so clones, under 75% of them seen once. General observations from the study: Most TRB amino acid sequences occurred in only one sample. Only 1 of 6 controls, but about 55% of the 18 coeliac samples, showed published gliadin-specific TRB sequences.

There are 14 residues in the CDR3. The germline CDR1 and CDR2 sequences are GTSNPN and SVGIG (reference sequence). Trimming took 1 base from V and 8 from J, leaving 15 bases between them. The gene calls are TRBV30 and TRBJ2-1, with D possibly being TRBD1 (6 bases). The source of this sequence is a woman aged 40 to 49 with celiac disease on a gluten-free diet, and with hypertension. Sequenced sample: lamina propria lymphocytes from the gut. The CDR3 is CAWSDGTSSDEQFF. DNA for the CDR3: TGTGCCTGGAGTGATGGGACAAGTTCGGATGAGCAGTTCTTC.